This T cell receptor (beta chain) was recovered during a study of somatic mutations in cytotoxic T cells in rheumatoid arthritis. V lost 3 bases to trimming and J lost 7 bases; unmatched junction nucleotides: 4. The CDR3 has 13 residues. From germline, CDR1 is SGHRS and CDR2 YFSETQ. Findings of the study overall: Levels of CD8+ T-cell clonality in rheumatoid arthritis patients were statistically indistinguishable from those seen in age-matched healthy controls, with no significant difference. More than 20% of CD8+ cells belonged to the largest clone in about an eighth of the roughly 60 patients.

Some clones are missing from TCRdb's copy, which holds only in-frame ones; the method was immunoSEQ multiplex PCR. The table has more than 9,000 clones, around nine tenths seen once. This clone was counted a single time. No antigen is known for it. The J gene is TRBJ1-2, the V gene TRBV5-1, with TRBD1 matching over 9 bases. This TCR came from a young woman with rheumatoid arthritis. Sequencing input: CD8+ T cells sorted from blood. CDR3 sequence reads: CASSWDREGGYTF. The CDR3 bases are TGCGCCAGCAGCTGGGACAGGGAAGGTGGCTACACCTTC.